This is a list of T cell receptor beta chains from one sample in a study of beta chain features in type 1 diabetes. The protocol was immunoSEQ multiplex PCR, while the TCRdb copy is restricted to in-frame clones and leaves out a portion. The table records 300,000 or so clones, roughly 8% of them present only once. The sample was central memory CD4+ T cells from blood. These receptors all come from a woman under 30 in good health. The CDR3 runs from the conserved cysteine through the conserved F or W. A D gene is named only where the DNA matches it firmly. Clone size is given for some rows only: seen once, a few or many times, or a class if the clone is expanded.

J gene: TRBJ2-3
V gene: TRBV4-2
clone size: NA
D gene: NA
CDR3 DNA: TGTGCCAGCAGCCACAGCGCCACCTCCACAGATACGCAGTATTTT
CDR3 protein: CASSHSATSTDTQYF

J gene: TRBJ2-7
V gene: TRBV19
clone size: NA
D gene: TRBD2
CDR3 DNA: TGTGCCAGTAGTCCGAGACTAGCGGGAGTTACAGTGGAGCAGTACTTC
CDR3 protein: CASSPRLAGVTVEQYF

J gene: TRBJ2-7
V gene: TRBV19
clone size: NA
D gene: NA
CDR3 DNA: TGTGCCAGACGTAGCACAGGTCTCTCCTACGAGCAGTACTTC
CDR3 protein: CARRSTGLSYEQYF

J gene: TRBJ1-4
V gene: TRBV7-9
clone size: NA
D gene: NA
CDR3 DNA: TGTGCCAGCAGCCCTTACTCAGGGAAGGGCGAAAAACTGTTTTTT
CDR3 protein: CASSPYSGKGEKLFF

J gene: TRBJ2-1
V gene: TRBV7-8
clone size: NA
D gene: NA
CDR3 DNA: TGTGCCAGCAGCTTAGGGCTGGCCTCAATTGAGCAGTTCTTC
CDR3 protein: CASSLGLASIEQFF

J gene: TRBJ2-5
V gene: TRBV7-9
clone size: NA
D gene: TRBD2
CDR3 DNA: TGTGCCAGCAGCCGCAGGACTAGCGGGGCAAAAGAGACCCAGTACTTC
CDR3 protein: CASSRRTSGAKETQYF

J gene: TRBJ1-4
V gene: TRBV18
clone size: NA
D gene: NA
CDR3 DNA: TGTGCCAGCTCCCCTCCGGGGGATTCGGAAAAACTGTTTTTT
CDR3 protein: CASSPPGDSEKLFF

J gene: TRBJ2-2
V gene: TRBV7-9
clone size: NA
D gene: TRBD2
CDR3 DNA: TGTGCCAGCAGCCCGGGACTAGCGGGAGTTGCTGGCGGGGAGCTGTTTTTT
CDR3 protein: CASSPGLAGVAGGELFF

J gene: TRBJ1-1
V gene: TRBV18
clone size: NA
D gene: NA
CDR3 DNA: TGTGCCAGCTCACCAGCCGGGACGGCGGCGGCTGAAGCTTTCTTT
CDR3 protein: CASSPAGTAAAEAFF

J gene: TRBJ2-3
V gene: TRBV4-3
clone size: few
D gene: TRBD1
CDR3 DNA: TGCGCCAGCAGCCAGGGACAGCCCACAGATACGCAGTATTTT
CDR3 protein: CASSQGQPTDTQYF

J gene: TRBJ2-6
V gene: TRBV18
clone size: NA
D gene: NA
CDR3 DNA: TGTGCCAGCTCACCGCGACAGGGTGGGGGGCCAAAAGCGACCGGGGCCAACGTCCTGACTTTC
CDR3 protein: CASSPRQGGGPKATGANVLTF

J gene: TRBJ1-5
V gene: TRBV15
clone size: NA
D gene: NA
CDR3 DNA: TGTGCCACCAGCAGAGGTGACGGGTGGAATCAGCCCCAGCATTTT
CDR3 protein: CATSRGDGWNQPQHF

J gene: TRBJ1-5
V gene: TRBV28
clone size: NA
D gene: NA
CDR3 DNA: TGTGCCAGCAGTTCTCCGGGGGGCCGGAGTCAGCCCCAGCATTTT
CDR3 protein: CASSSPGGRSQPQHF

J gene: TRBJ1-5
V gene: TRBV18
clone size: NA
D gene: NA
CDR3 DNA: TGTGCCAGCTCAGGGACGACGGATCAGCCCCAGCATTTT
CDR3 protein: CASSGTTDQPQHF

J gene: TRBJ2-1
V gene: TRBV15
clone size: NA
D gene: TRBD2
CDR3 DNA: TGTGCCACCAGTGCGACTACGGGACTAGCGGGAAACAATGAGCAGTTCTTC
CDR3 protein: CATSATTGLAGNNEQFF

J gene: TRBJ2-7
V gene: TRBV27
clone size: NA
D gene: NA
CDR3 DNA: TGTGCCAGCCGGCGGGCGGGAAGAGACGAGCAGTACTTC
CDR3 protein: CASRRAGRDEQYF

J gene: TRBJ1-1
V gene: TRBV7-8
clone size: few
D gene: NA
CDR3 DNA: TGTGCCAGCAGGCCGGCTCAGGGCGTAGCTTTCTTT
CDR3 protein: CASRPAQGVAFF

J gene: TRBJ2-7
V gene: TRBV5-6
clone size: many
D gene: NA
CDR3 DNA: TGTGCCAGCAGCTTGTCAACGCGGCAGTACTTC
CDR3 protein: CASSLSTRQYF

J gene: TRBJ2-7
V gene: TRBV20-1
clone size: NA
D gene: NA
CDR3 DNA: TGCAGTGCTAGACCGGGGGTCGAGCAGTACTTC
CDR3 protein: CSARPGVEQYF

J gene: TRBJ2-1
V gene: TRBV2
clone size: few
D gene: TRBD2
CDR3 DNA: TGTGCCAGCAGTGGAGGGGCGGGAGGAAACAATGAGCAGTTCTTC
CDR3 protein: CASSGGAGGNNEQFF

J gene: TRBJ2-3
V gene: TRBV5-1
clone size: few
D gene: NA
CDR3 DNA: TGCGCCAGCAGCTTGGCGCAGGAAGGCACAGATACGCAGTATTTT
CDR3 protein: CASSLAQEGTDTQYF

J gene: TRBJ2-1
V gene: TRBV28
clone size: many
D gene: NA
CDR3 DNA: TGTGCCAGCAGGATCACCCAACTCAATGAGCAGTTCTTC
CDR3 protein: CASRITQLNEQFF

J gene: TRBJ1-1
V gene: TRBV10-3
clone size: few
D gene: NA
CDR3 DNA: TGTGCCATCAGTGAGTCACGGGTTGTGCAGGGTTATTTGGAAGCTTTCTTT
CDR3 protein: CAISESRVVQGYLEAFF

J gene: TRBJ2-4
V gene: TRBV5-4
clone size: NA
D gene: TRBD2
CDR3 DNA: TGTGCCAGCAGCCAAGAGGCTAGCGGCAAAAACATTCAGTACTTC
CDR3 protein: CASSQEASGKNIQYF

J gene: TRBJ2-7
V gene: TRBV6-5
clone size: few
D gene: NA
CDR3 DNA: TGTGCCAGCAGGGCAAACTGGGGCTCCTACGAGCAGTACTTC
CDR3 protein: CASRANWGSYEQYF

J gene: TRBJ2-2
V gene: TRBV19
clone size: many
D gene: NA
CDR3 DNA: TGTGCCAGTAGTAGCGGACGCACCGGGGAGCTGTTTTTT
CDR3 protein: CASSSGRTGELFF

J gene: TRBJ2-7
V gene: TRBV10-3
clone size: few
D gene: NA
CDR3 DNA: TGTGCCATCAGTGCGGGAAGGGGAGACTACGTCGAGCAGTACTTC
CDR3 protein: CAISAGRGDYVEQYF

J gene: TRBJ2-2
V gene: TRBV5-4
clone size: NA
D gene: NA
CDR3 DNA: TGTGCCAGCAGCCAACAATTCACCGGGGAGCTGTTTTTT
CDR3 protein: CASSQQFTGELFF

J gene: TRBJ1-4
V gene: TRBV5-6
clone size: NA
D gene: NA
CDR3 DNA: TGTGCCAGCAGCCTCAGAACGGGAAAGGTTGAAAAACTGTTTTTT
CDR3 protein: CASSLRTGKVEKLFF

J gene: TRBJ2-3
V gene: TRBV27
clone size: few
D gene: TRBD2
CDR3 DNA: TGTGCCAGCAGTTTAACCGGACTAGTCCCCACAGATACGCAGTATTTT
CDR3 protein: CASSLTGLVPTDTQYF

J gene: TRBJ2-7
V gene: TRBV21-1
clone size: NA
D gene: NA
CDR3 DNA: TGTGCCAGCAGCAAAGTTTGGACTAGTTCCTACGAGCAGTACTTC
CDR3 protein: CASSKVWTSSYEQYF

J gene: TRBJ2-3
V gene: TRBV28
clone size: NA
D gene: NA
CDR3 DNA: TGTGCCAGCAACCCCCCGGGGGGCAGGGCAGATACGCAGTATTTT
CDR3 protein: CASNPPGGRADTQYF

J gene: TRBJ2-1
V gene: TRBV15
clone size: few
D gene: TRBD2
CDR3 DNA: TGTGCCACCAGCAGAGGGTCTAGCGGGAGGCCTAGCTCCTACAATGAGCAGTTCTTC
CDR3 protein: CATSRGSSGRPSSYNEQFF

J gene: TRBJ2-1
V gene: TRBV18
clone size: many
D gene: NA
CDR3 DNA: TGTGCCAGCTCACCACTCTGGGGAAATGAGCAGTTCTTC
CDR3 protein: CASSPLWGNEQFF

J gene: TRBJ2-3
V gene: TRBV5-1
clone size: once
D gene: NA
CDR3 DNA: TGTGCCAGCAGTCGGGATTTAGATACGCAGTATTTT
CDR3 protein: CASSRDLDTQYF

J gene: TRBJ1-3
V gene: TRBV6-5
clone size: NA
D gene: NA
CDR3 DNA: TGTGCCAGCAGTTACATTGCGGGCGCCTCTGGAAACACCATATATTTT
CDR3 protein: CASSYIAGASGNTIYF

J gene: TRBJ2-7
V gene: TRBV11-2
clone size: NA
D gene: NA
CDR3 DNA: TGTGCCAGCAGCTTAGTTTATACGAGGGCGGGCTCATACGAGCAGTACTTC
CDR3 protein: CASSLVYTRAGSYEQYF

J gene: TRBJ2-1
V gene: TRBV7-9
clone size: few
D gene: TRBD1
CDR3 DNA: TGTGCCAGCAGCGCGTCCGGGACAGGGGCGCCGAGCTCCTACAATGAGCAGTTCTTC
CDR3 protein: CASSASGTGAPSSYNEQFF

J gene: TRBJ2-3
V gene: TRBV5-1
clone size: NA
D gene: TRBD2
CDR3 DNA: TGCGCCAGCAGCTTTGCCAGCCTAGCGGGAGCAGATACGCAGTATTTT
CDR3 protein: CASSFASLAGADTQYF

J gene: TRBJ2-3
V gene: TRBV4-2
clone size: few
D gene: NA
CDR3 DNA: TGTGCCAGCAGCCGTGTTAGTAAAACAGATACGCAGTATTTT
CDR3 protein: CASSRVSKTDTQYF

J gene: TRBJ1-1
V gene: TRBV7-9
clone size: many
D gene: TRBD1
CDR3 DNA: TGTGCCAGCAGCCAGACAGGGCGGAACACTGAAGCTTTCTTT
CDR3 protein: CASSQTGRNTEAFF

J gene: TRBJ2-1
V gene: TRBV6-6
clone size: many
D gene: NA
CDR3 DNA: TGTGCCAGCACTAGTGGGACGGGCAATGAGCAGTTCTTC
CDR3 protein: CASTSGTGNEQFF

J gene: TRBJ2-7
V gene: TRBV10-3
clone size: NA
D gene: NA
CDR3 DNA: TGTGCCACCGAGGGTGGATCAAAATTGGCCTACGAGCAGTACTTC
CDR3 protein: CATEGGSKLAYEQYF

J gene: TRBJ2-1
V gene: TRBV7-2
clone size: many
D gene: TRBD2
CDR3 DNA: TGTGCCAGCAGCACGGGACTAGCGTATGAGCAGTTCTTC
CDR3 protein: CASSTGLAYEQFF

J gene: TRBJ1-1
V gene: TRBV25-1
clone size: NA
D gene: TRBD1
CDR3 DNA: TGTGCCAGCAGCCACAGGGGCCCTGAAGCTTTCTTT
CDR3 protein: CASSHRGPEAFF

J gene: TRBJ2-1
V gene: TRBV19
clone size: NA
D gene: TRBD2
CDR3 DNA: TGTGCCAGCTCAAGCGGGAGGATAAACAATGAGCAGTTCTTC
CDR3 protein: CASSSGRINNEQFF

J gene: TRBJ1-1
V gene: TRBV5-1
clone size: NA
D gene: NA
CDR3 DNA: TGCGCCAGCAGCTTGGGGGGCCTGGGAGGAGCTTTCTTT
CDR3 protein: CASSLGGLGGAFF

J gene: TRBJ1-4
V gene: TRBV6-5
clone size: few
D gene: NA
CDR3 DNA: TGTGCCAGCAGTTGGGACCCGAATGAAAAACTGTTTTTT
CDR3 protein: CASSWDPNEKLFF

J gene: TRBJ2-3
V gene: TRBV18
clone size: many
D gene: NA
CDR3 DNA: TGTGCCAGCTCACCCGGATTAGCCCCCACAGATACGCAGTATTTT
CDR3 protein: CASSPGLAPTDTQYF

J gene: TRBJ2-1
V gene: TRBV29-1
clone size: few
D gene: TRBD2
CDR3 DNA: TGCAGCACCCGGACTAGCAGGCAGTTCTTC
CDR3 protein: CSTRTSRQFF

J gene: TRBJ2-1
V gene: TRBV7-3
clone size: NA
D gene: TRBD2
CDR3 DNA: TGTGCCAGCAGCCGACTAGCGGGTACCTACAATGAGCAGTTCTTC
CDR3 protein: CASSRLAGTYNEQFF

J gene: TRBJ2-5
V gene: TRBV5-4
clone size: many
D gene: TRBD1
CDR3 DNA: TGTGCCAGCAGCCCTACGGACAGGGGGTTCGAGACCCAGTACTTC
CDR3 protein: CASSPTDRGFETQYF

J gene: TRBJ1-1
V gene: TRBV25-1
clone size: few
D gene: NA
CDR3 DNA: TGTGCCAGCAGTTTTGACAGTCGCACTGAAGCTTTCTTT
CDR3 protein: CASSFDSRTEAFF

J gene: TRBJ1-1
V gene: TRBV5-1
clone size: few
D gene: NA
CDR3 DNA: TGCGCCAGCAGCCTGGACACTGAAGCTTTCTTT
CDR3 protein: CASSLDTEAFF

J gene: TRBJ1-1
V gene: TRBV20-1
clone size: many
D gene: TRBD1
CDR3 DNA: TGCAGTGCTAGAGACGACAGGGAGGCTTTCTTT
CDR3 protein: CSARDDREAFF

J gene: TRBJ2-4
V gene: TRBV6-5
clone size: NA
D gene: NA
CDR3 DNA: TGTGCCAGCAGTTATGGGGGCATTCAGTACTTC
CDR3 protein: CASSYGGIQYF

J gene: TRBJ1-2
V gene: TRBV19
clone size: few
D gene: NA
CDR3 DNA: TGTGCCAGTAGTCCCCAGCCACAGGAGCCCTATGGCTACACCTTC
CDR3 protein: CASSPQPQEPYGYTF